These 13 T cell receptor beta chains share one sample of origin, sequenced in a study of blood T cell repertoires in COVID-19. The method was immunoSEQ multiplex PCR; TCRdb's version includes in-frame clones alone and lacks a portion of them. Of 130,000 to 150,000 clones listed, around 80% were seen once; the top ten hold 3% to 4.5%. Sequencing was carried out using peripheral blood. These receptors were obtained from a man between 65 and 85 years old who had recovered from COVID-19.

The CDR3 loop reads CAISEPPGQGLGETQYF. For the CDR3, the DNA is TGTGCCATCAGTGAGCCTCCGGGTCAGGGGTTGGGGGAGACCCAGTACTTC. V is TRBV10-3 and J is TRBJ2-5, with TRBD1 as a possible D gene (6 bases). V shed 2 bases and J shed 5 bases, with 21 bases lying between them. CDR3 size: 17 residues. Germline loops: CDR1 ENHRY, CDR2 SYGVKD.

The CDR3 DNA reads TGCGCCAGCAGTGAGTCAGGGACAAAAGGGAACGGCTACACCTTC. Amino acid sequence: CASSESGTKGNGYTF. The chain uses TRBV10-2 and TRBJ1-2; tentative D call: TRBD1 (6 bases). V was shortened by 0 bases and J by 8 bases, with 16 bases between the two germline ends. This CDR3 contains 15 residues. CDR1 and CDR2 (germline): WSHSY, SAAADI.

J is TRBJ2-7 and V is TRBV9; 9 bases match TRBD1. The CDR3 extends over 15 amino acids. Germline assignment: CDR1 SGDLS and CDR2 YYNGEE. Trimming at V came to 4 bases and at J to 7 bases, leaving 12 bases not matched to a gene. In nucleotides, the CDR3 is TGTGCCAGCAGCACCCGGACAGGGGTTGGTGCGGAGCAGTACTTC. Translated: CASSTRTGVGAEQYF.

V gene TRBV6-5 combines with J gene TRBJ1-6; D is ambiguous. Germline CDR1 MNHEY, CDR2 SVGAGI. Trimming cost V 5 bases and J 14 bases, with 19 bases left between them. This CDR3 comprises 14 residues. The CDR3 coding sequence is TGTGCCAGCAGTCTACGGGAGTATGTGGAATCCCTCCACTTT. As protein: CASSLREYVESLHF.

The chain uses TRBV29-1 and TRBJ2-7; 7 nucleotides agree with TRBD2. The CDR3 consists of 14 residues. V was clipped by 3 bases and J by 4 bases; unmatched bases: 9. Germline assignment: CDR1 SQVTM and CDR2 ANQGSEA. The CDR3 region has the DNA TGCAGCGTTGACGGCGGGAGCAATCCGTACGAGCAGTACTTC. This sequence encodes CSVDGGSNPYEQYF.

This chain links TRBV27 with TRBJ2-3; weak D call: TRBD2 (5 bases). The germline V gene encodes CDR1 MNHEY and CDR2 SMNVEV (reference sequence). The CDR3 consists of 15 residues. V shed 5 bases and J shed 1 base, with 13 bases lying between them. In DNA, the CDR3 is TGTGCCAGCAGTCCTACTAGGCAAGGCACAGATACGCAGTATTTT. It translates to CASSPTRQGTDTQYF.

J is TRBJ1-1 and V is TRBV4-1; D is possibly TRBD1 (6 bases). The germline V and J ends were trimmed by 4 bases and 0 bases, with 21 bases remaining between them. The CDR3 length is 18 residues. Germline CDR1 reads MGHRA; CDR2 reads YSYEKL. In DNA, the CDR3 is TGCGCCAGCAGCCGAGCTTATCCCGAACCAGGGGTGAACACTGAAGCTTTCTTT. Residues: CASSRAYPEPGVNTEAFF.

This clone was counted between two and nine times. The chain combines TRBV6-2 or TRBV6-3 with TRBJ2-7, with 10 nucleotides matching TRBD1. V shed 4 bases and J 5 bases; nucleotides not matched to a gene: 5. CDR3 length: 14 amino acids. Germline V gives CDR1 MNHEY, CDR2 SVGEGT. The CDR3 reads CASSSGQGFDEQYF. CDR3 DNA: TGTGCCAGCAGTTCGGGACAGGGGTTCGACGAGCAGTACTTC.

The chain employs TRBV9 and TRBJ1-2, with D possibly TRBD1 on 5 matching bases. The ends were cut back, 0 bases at V and 8 bases at J, with 14 bases in the middle. The CDR3 has 14 amino acids. The germline V gene encodes CDR1 SGDLS and CDR2 YYNGEE. The CDR3 nucleotides are TGTGCCAGCAGCGTAGACCAGGGCCCTCGGGGCTACACCTTC. Encoded protein: CASSVDQGPRGYTF.

This clone came up once. The V and J genes are TRBV27 and TRBJ1-4, with 10 bases lining up with TRBD1. Germline trimming cut 2 bases from V and 8 bases from J; bases unmatched to any gene: 5. The CDR3 has 15 amino acids. Germline CDR1 reads MNHEY; CDR2 reads SMNVEV (reference sequence). The DNA for the CDR3 is TGTGCCAGCAGTTTACGGACAGGGGGACGGGAAAAACTGTTTTTT. Its translation is CASSLRTGGREKLFF.

Worth noting for this clone: The sample holds other DNA sequences that translate to the same CDR3. This rearrangement joins TRBV7-2 to TRBJ2-5; tentatively, D is TRBD2 (5 bases). This CDR3 spans 14 amino acids. Trimming cost V 1 base and J 4 bases, with 10 bases left between them. The germline gives CDR1 SGHTA, CDR2 FQGNSA. The DNA for the CDR3 is TGTGCCAGCAGCTTAGGAGGGAGAGGAGAGACCCAGTACTTC. Its translation: CASSLGGRGETQYF.

The rearrangement uses TRBV27 and TRBJ1-1; TRBD1 might be the D (6 bases). Trimming pared 5 bases from V and 4 bases from J, leaving 14 bases between. Germline CDR1 MNHEY, CDR2 SMNVEV (reference sequence). CDR3 length: 14 residues. Here the CDR3 DNA reads TGTGCCAGCAGTGGTACAGGGCCGAGCACTGAAGCTTTCTTT. This translates into CASSGTGPSTEAFF.

The V call is TRBV5-6, the J call TRBJ1-6; the match to TRBD1 covers 10 bases. Germline V CDR1 and CDR2: SGHDT, YYEEEE. CDR3 length equals 14 residues. V lost 2 bases to trimming and J lost 10 bases; unmatched junction nucleotides: 3. The CDR3 sequence: CASSFPTGGSPLHF. The DNA for the CDR3 is TGTGCCAGCAGCTTTCCGACAGGGGGCTCACCCCTCCACTTT.